This entry lists 3 T cell receptor beta chains sequenced from one sample in a study of CD8+CD57+ T cells in acquired aplastic anemia. Those patients picked for sequencing had displayed CD8+CD57+ cell expansion on flow cytometry. Investigators profiled TCR beta VDJ and CDR3 from genomic DNA template. TCRdb passed the reads through MiXCR, listing each CDR3 protein once. The data hold some 180,000 distinct CDR3 sequences, with about half observed a single time. Sequenced: sorted CD4+, CD8+, or CD8+CD57+ T cells (not recorded which) from PBMCs. Receptor source: a human donor with aplastic anemia.

This clonotype showed up many times. The chain carries TRBV20-1 and TRBJ2-5; perhaps TRBD1 as D (7 bases). V shed 0 bases and J shed 4 bases, with 21 bases lying between them. The V gene's germline CDR1 is DFQATT and CDR2 SNEGSKA (reference sequence). CDR3 size: 17 residues. The CDR3 coding sequence is TGCAGTGCTAGAGATCAAGGGGGCGGGGCGACAATAGAGACCCAGTACTTC. Its translation: CSARDQGGGATIETQYF.

The sample holds many counts of this clonotype. This chain joins TRBV19 and TRBJ2-6; 10 bases are shared with TRBD1. Trimming at V came to 7 bases and at J to 2 bases, leaving 8 bases not matched to a gene. The germline V gene encodes CDR1 LNHDA and CDR2 SQIVND (reference sequence). This CDR3 comprises 17 residues. CDR3 amino acids: CASIPGTGVTGANVLTF. Here the CDR3 DNA reads TGTGCCAGTATTCCCGGGACAGGGGTAACTGGGGCCAACGTCCTGACTTTC.

The chain has TRBV24-1 and TRBJ2-5; D is unclear. The CDR3 contains 15 residues. Germline CDR1 is KGHDR and CDR2 is SFDVKD. V gave up 5 bases and J gave up 0 bases, with 12 bases separating them. The CDR3 is CATSATGNYQETQYF. The CDR3 DNA follows: TGTGCCACCAGTGCGACGGGTAACTACCAAGAGACCCAGTACTTC.